This T cell receptor (beta chain) was retrieved from a study of OX40 agonist ivuxolimab in advanced cancers. For the study at large: Of mixed ages from about 23 to 90 and averaging about 56 years, the group was roughly 83% male.

Data came from immunoSEQ multiplex PCR; TCRdb stores just in-frame clones and leaves some out. The sample includes roughly 15,000 clones, 70% to 75% seen only once; the top ten take over 30%. V lost 0 bases and J lost 4, with 13 bases in between. Germline-derived CDR1 and CDR2 are SGHAT and FQNNGV. This CDR3 region has 16 residues. If patients had autoimmune disease history or systemic immunosuppression, they were excluded. The sequence derives from an adult with an advanced solid tumor such as melanoma, head and neck, liver or kidney cancer. The source was CD4+ or CD8+ T cells sorted from blood, collected in a trial of the OX40 agonist ivuxolimab. V and J are TRBV11-2 and TRBJ2-1; weak D call: TRBD2 (6 bases). Here the CDR3 DNA reads TGTGCCAGCAGCTTAGATCGTGTTAGCGGTTACAATGAGCAGTTCTTC. This codes for CASSLDRVSGYNEQFF.